One sample yielded the 24 T cell receptor beta chains listed below, sequenced in a study of cytomegalovirus exposure and HLA in healthy donors. Primers for the PCR totalled 60 Vbeta and 13 Jbeta. TCRdb's table, derived via immunoSEQ multiplex PCR, lists solely in-frame clones and lacks some. The sample contains more than 110,000 clones, around 82% of which appear only once. Specimen: PBMCs. All receptors come from a man between 35 and 55 years old in good health and CMV-seropositive.

CDR3 amino acids: CASSGTARLNEKLFF. For the CDR3, the DNA is TGCGCCAGCAGCGGGACAGCCCGCCTTAATGAAAAACTGTTTTTT. The chain uses TRBV4-3 and TRBJ1-4; TRBD1 matches at 7 bases. With 5 bases clipped from V and 4 bases from J, the junction kept 7 bases outside the gene matches. Germline lookup yields CDR1 LGHNA and CDR2 YSLEER. The CDR3 consists of 15 residues.

This chain links TRBV18 with TRBJ1-1; tentatively, D is TRBD1 (5 bases). This CDR3 has 14 amino acids. Germline V gene lookup returns CDR1 KGHSH and CDR2 LQKENI. V was shortened by 3 bases and J by 5 bases, with 13 bases between the two germline ends. CDR3 in amino acids: CASSPLGGETEAFF. DNA of the CDR3: TGTGCCAGCTCACCCCTGGGAGGGGAGACTGAAGCTTTCTTT.

The chain combines TRBV5-1 with TRBJ2-7, with 9 bases identical to TRBD1. CDR1 and CDR2 from the germline V gene are SGHRS and YFSETQ. The CDR3 runs to 17 residues. The J segment lost 4 bases and the V segment lost 2 bases, leaving 13 bases of the junction unmatched. The CDR3 DNA reads TGCGCCAGCAGCTTATTTCTCAGACAGGGGGAACTTTACGAGCAGTACTTC. Amino acid sequence: CASSLFLRQGELYEQYF.

The chain links TRBV7-2 to TRBJ1-1; the D is unclear. The CDR3 runs 18 residues. Germline V gene sequence: CDR1 SGHTA, CDR2 FQGNSA. V lost 4 bases, J lost 1 base, and 22 bases lay in between. The CDR3 is CASSSRGRLGQGNTEAFF. In DNA, the CDR3 is TGTGCCAGCAGCTCTAGAGGGAGGTTAGGGCAAGGGAACACTGAAGCTTTCTTT.

The chain uses TRBV2 and TRBJ1-1; 10 bases match TRBD1. The ends lost 4 bases at V and 5 bases at J; junction bases unmatched: 7. Germline CDR1 reads SNHLY; CDR2 reads FYNNEI. CDR3 length: 15 amino acids. The CDR3 is CASSVSRTGGTEAFF. The DNA for the CDR3 is TGTGCCAGCAGTGTCTCCCGGACAGGGGGTACTGAAGCTTTCTTT.

V gene TRBV30 combines with J gene TRBJ2-4; maybe TRBD2 (6 bases). Germline lookup yields CDR1 GTSNPN and CDR2 SVGIG (reference sequence). V shed 4 bases and J shed 2 bases, with 15 bases lying between them. The CDR3 is 15 amino acids. As DNA, the CDR3 is TGTGCCTGGAACCCGACTGGGAGGCCCAAAAACATTCAGTACTTC. It translates to CAWNPTGRPKNIQYF.

The table lists this clone with a few counts. The J gene is TRBJ2-5, the V gene TRBV2; D might be TRBD2 (5 bases). V gave up 3 bases and J gave up 10 bases, with 9 bases separating them. The CDR3 has 11 amino acids. Germline loops: CDR1 SNHLY, CDR2 FYNNEI. The CDR3 loop reads CASSERASQYF. The CDR3 DNA follows: TGTGCCAGCAGTGAGAGGGCCAGCCAGTACTTC. The full variable domain, in which reference TRBV2 and TRBJ2-5 provide the parts outside the CDR3, is EPEVTQTPSHQVTQMGQEVILRCVPISNHLYFYWYRQILGQKVEFLVSFYNNEISEKSEIFDDQFSVERPDGSNFTLKIRSTKLEDSAMYFCASSERASQYFGPGTRLLVL.

In this sample, this clone turned up a few times. The rearrangement joins TRBV13 to TRBJ2-7, with D possibly matching TRBD1 (6 bases). The V gene lost 5 bases and the J gene lost 4 bases, with 9 bases spanning the gap. This CDR3 has 12 amino acids. Germline V gene sequence: CDR1 PRHDT, CDR2 FYEKMQ (reference sequence). CDR3: CASSQRGYEQYF. The CDR3 bases are TGTGCCAGCAGCCAAAGGGGGTACGAGCAGTACTTC.

The chain is built from TRBV18 and TRBJ2-5, with D possibly being TRBD2 (6 bases). Looked up from germline, CDR1 is KGHSH and CDR2 is LQKENI. Trimming shortened V by 0 bases and J by 2 bases, and 16 bases separated the two germline ends. This CDR3 spans 17 amino acids. The CDR3 is CASSPPRGRPGQETQYF. The CDR3 DNA is TGTGCCAGCTCACCACCGCGGGGAAGGCCGGGTCAAGAGACCCAGTACTTC.

The chain couples TRBV9 to TRBJ2-1; 12 nucleotides line up with TRBD2. CDR3 length: 18 amino acids. Germline V gene data show CDR1 as SGDLS and CDR2 as YYNGEE. V lost 3 bases, J lost 7 bases, and 14 bases stayed unmatched. The CDR3 bases are TGTGCCAGCAGCGGCCGAACTAGCGGGAGGCCCTTGGGTAATGAGCAGTTCTTC. It is translated as CASSGRTSGRPLGNEQFF.

The chain has TRBV15 and TRBJ1-1; D perhaps matches TRBD1 (5 bases). The CDR3 has 12 amino acids. Per germline, CDR1 LNHNV and CDR2 YYDKDF (reference sequence). Trimming stripped 3 bases from V and 10 bases from J, with 12 bases between. CDR3 sequence: CATSRVQGAAFF. As DNA, the CDR3 is TGTGCCACCAGCAGGGTGCAAGGGGCAGCTTTCTTT.

The chain has TRBV19 and TRBJ1-1; 9 bases are a match to TRBD1. The CDR3 runs to 16 residues. The germline gives CDR1 LNHDA, CDR2 SQIVND (reference sequence). The junction had 9 bases not matched to a gene; V was cut back by 2 bases and J by 5 bases. The CDR3 loop is CASSIRWTGAGTEAFF. As DNA, the CDR3 is TGTGCCAGTAGTATACGGTGGACAGGGGCTGGGACTGAAGCTTTCTTT.

The CDR3 is CASSLASTENEKLFF. The CDR3 DNA sequence: TGTGCCAGCAGCTTAGCGAGTACAGAAAATGAAAAACTGTTTTTT. This chain links TRBV7-9 with TRBJ1-4; D gene uncertain. CDR1 is SEHNR and CDR2 is FQNEAQ in the germline V gene (reference sequence). The length of the CDR3 is 15 residues. V lost 0 bases and J 5 bases, leaving 10 bases between the germline ends. The complete variable domain, with remaining parts taken from reference TRBV7-9 and TRBJ1-4, reads DTGVSQNPRHKITKRGQNVTFRCDPISEHNRLYWYRQTLGQGPEFLTYFQNEAQLEKSRLLSDRFSAERPKGSFSTLEIQRTEQGDSAMYLCASSLASTENEKLFFGSGTQLSVL.

The rearrangement joins TRBV5-1 to TRBJ2-7; 7 nucleotides agree with TRBD1. V lost 1 base to trimming and J lost 6 bases; unmatched junction nucleotides: 13. This CDR3 is built from 16 residues. In germline, CDR1 is SGHRS, CDR2 YFSETQ. The CDR3 sequence is CASSLNIGQAASEQYF. The CDR3 nucleotides are TGCGCCAGCAGCTTGAATATAGGACAGGCAGCTAGCGAGCAGTACTTC.

The rearrangement joins TRBV28 to TRBJ2-3; TRBD2 agrees at 9 bases. The CDR3 is 16 residues long. Germline V gene lookup returns CDR1 MDHEN and CDR2 SYDVKM. Trimming took 2 bases from V and 0 from J; bases not matched to a gene: 3. The CDR3, as DNA: TGTGCCAGCAGTTTAGCGGGGGGGGTAAGCACAGATACGCAGTATTTT. This encodes CASSLAGGVSTDTQYF.

The rearrangement links TRBV5-1 to TRBJ2-5; 8 bases match TRBD2. Germline V gives CDR1 SGHRS, CDR2 YFSETQ. The length of the CDR3 is 14 residues. V was clipped by 2 bases and J by 5 bases; unmatched bases: 5. The DNA of the CDR3 is TGCGCCAGCAGCTTAGCGGGAGCATGGGAGACCCAGTACTTC. Residues: CASSLAGAWETQYF.

This rearrangement joins TRBV5-1 to TRBJ2-5; 15 bases line up with TRBD2. The CDR3 is made up of 18 amino acids. Germline loops: CDR1 SGHRS, CDR2 YFSETQ. V was pared by 4 bases and J by 4 bases, with 11 bases of the junction left unmatched. This CDR3 is CASSPGTSGRPAVETQYF. CDR3 DNA sequence: TGCGCCAGCAGCCCCGGGACTAGCGGGAGGCCGGCGGTAGAGACCCAGTACTTC.

V and J are TRBV7-2 and TRBJ2-3; TRBD1 agrees at 7 bases. The trim removed 5 bases at V and 3 bases at J, leaving 5 bases unmatched. This CDR3 is 14 amino acids long. The germline V gene has CDR1 SGHTA and CDR2 FQGNSA. CDR3 loop: CASSPRQGTDTQYF. CDR3 sequence (DNA): TGTGCCAGCAGCCCGAGACAGGGAACAGATACGCAGTATTTT.

V gene TRBV9 combines with J gene TRBJ1-4; a weak D match, TRBD1 (6 bases). CDR1 SGDLS and CDR2 YYNGEE come from the germline V gene. This CDR3 comprises 17 residues. V was trimmed by 3 bases and J by 0 bases, leaving 15 bases between them. CDR3 coding DNA: TGTGCCAGCAGCGCTGCGGACAGCATTGCAACTAATGAAAAACTGTTTTTT. Protein product: CASSAADSIATNEKLFF.

Concerning this clone itself: Other DNA sequences within the sample encode an identical CDR3. This chain joins TRBV5-1 and TRBJ2-7; a weak D match, TRBD1 (6 bases). CDR1 is SGHRS and CDR2 is YFSETQ in the germline V gene. The CDR3 runs to 12 residues. The V gene lost 3 bases and the J gene lost 4 bases, with 8 bases spanning the gap. CDR3 in DNA: TGCGCCAGCAGCTCCACAGGGTACGAGCAGTACTTC. It codes for CASSSTGYEQYF.

In its sample, this clone was seen once. V usage is TRBV2 and J usage is TRBJ2-3; D perhaps matches TRBD2 (6 bases). From germline, CDR1 is SNHLY and CDR2 FYNNEI. Trimming cost V 2 bases and J 0 bases, with 12 bases left between them. This CDR3 comprises 16 residues. The CDR3 here is CASSENGLASTDTQYF. The CDR3 region has the DNA TGTGCCAGCAGTGAAAACGGGCTAGCGAGCACAGATACGCAGTATTTT.

The chain combines TRBV7-9 with TRBJ1-1; maybe TRBD1 (6 bases). CDR3 length equals 14 residues. Germline V gene sequence: CDR1 SEHNR, CDR2 FQNEAQ (reference sequence). V was shortened by 8 bases and J by 1 base, with 14 bases between the two germline ends. CDR3 region: CASGQGRGNTEAFF. Here the CDR3 DNA reads TGTGCCAGCGGCCAGGGGAGAGGGAACACTGAAGCTTTCTTT.

The chain has TRBV2 and TRBJ1-1; perhaps TRBD1 as D (6 bases). The germline V and J ends were trimmed by 7 bases and 6 bases, with 12 bases remaining between them. The V gene's germline CDR1 is SNHLY and CDR2 FYNNEI. CDR3 length: 12 residues. CDR3 DNA: TGTGCCAGCACCCTGGGGGCCCCTGAAGCTTTCTTT. Its protein is CASTLGAPEAFF.

This chain joins TRBV10-3 and TRBJ1-5, with 9 bases matching TRBD1. This CDR3 has 16 residues. Germline CDR1 and CDR2: ENHRY and SYGVKD. J was trimmed by 5 bases and V by 1 base; bases with no gene match: 6. The chain's CDR3 is CAISEYNRGPDQPQHF. In nucleotides, the CDR3 is TGTGCCATCAGTGAGTACAACAGGGGGCCCGATCAGCCCCAGCATTTT.